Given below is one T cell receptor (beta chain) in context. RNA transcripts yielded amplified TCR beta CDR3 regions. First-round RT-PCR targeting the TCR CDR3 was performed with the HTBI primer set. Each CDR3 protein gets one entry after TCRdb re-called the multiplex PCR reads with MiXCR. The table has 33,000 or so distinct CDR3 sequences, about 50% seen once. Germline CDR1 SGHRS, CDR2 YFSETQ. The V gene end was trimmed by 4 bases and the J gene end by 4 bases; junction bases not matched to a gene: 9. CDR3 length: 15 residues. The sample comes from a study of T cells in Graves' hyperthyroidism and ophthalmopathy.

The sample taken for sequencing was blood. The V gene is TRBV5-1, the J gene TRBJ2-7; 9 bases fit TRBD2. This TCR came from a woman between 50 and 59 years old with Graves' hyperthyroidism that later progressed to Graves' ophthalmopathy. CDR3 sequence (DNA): TGCGCCAGCAGCCCTAGGACTAGCGAAAGATACGAGCAGTACTTC. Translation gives CASSPRTSERYEQYF.